This entry concerns a single T cell receptor beta chain. Antigen unknown. The sample belongs to a study of neoadjuvant nivolumab and ipilimumab in lung cancer. Overall study findings and caveats: Blood richness before therapy tracked richness in tumors resected after neoadjuvant therapy. TCR richness and clonality were higher in tumors than adjacent uninvolved lung.

Generated by immunoSEQ multiplex PCR, the TCRdb table keeps only in-frame clones and is missing some. This sample has some 17,000 clones, with less than 85% found just once. This TCR was recovered from an adult with non-small cell lung cancer. Sequencing was performed on tumor tissue, taken after neoadjuvant nivolumab, alone or with ipilimumab, at or shortly before surgery.

The CDR3 nucleotides are TGTGCCAGCAGTAGCGGGGGGGCCAGGGAGGAGACCCAGTACTTC. Translating it yields CASSSGGAREETQYF. The chain combines TRBV6-5 with TRBJ2-5, with 10 bases identical to TRBD2. The germline V gene encodes CDR1 MNHEY and CDR2 SVGAGI. Trimming took 5 bases from V and 5 from J; bases not matched to a gene: 8. The CDR3 has 15 residues.